This is a list of T cell receptor beta chains from one sample in a study of T-cell memory formation after mild COVID-19. MiXCR, run by TCRdb on the 5' RACE reads, gives a single entry per CDR3 protein. The data hold 450,000 to 650,000 distinct CDR3 sequences, with more than 15% observed a single time. Sequenced: PBMCs or a T cell subset sorted from them (not recorded which). Every receptor here comes from an adult woman who had mild COVID-19 (a few samples of this study predate the infection). Cell type and time point are not known. Each CDR3 is given with its conserved first and last residue. A D gene is named only where the DNA matches it firmly.

TRBJ2-3,NA,TRBV11-2,CASSSPWGTDTQYF
TRBJ2-5,TRBD2,TRBV9,CASSTSGGLETQYF
TRBJ2-5,NA,TRBV4-3,CASSQDRRGETQYF
TRBJ2-3,TRBD2,TRBV4-2,CASSQDSGGAADTQYF
TRBJ2-7,TRBD2,TRBV7-2,CASSPLAAAYEQYF
TRBJ1-3,NA,TRBV29-1,CSVESTSGNTIYF
TRBJ1-1,NA,TRBV5-1,CASSAGGGGGAEAFF
TRBJ2-2,NA,TRBV5-1,CASSIWSNTGELFF
TRBJ2-1,TRBD1,TRBV12-3/TRBV12-4,CASSFGQGAHNEQFF
TRBJ2-1,NA,TRBV24-1,CATRRSGNYNEQFF
TRBJ2-1,TRBD2,TRBV20-1,CSARVAGRATNEQFF
TRBJ2-7,NA,TRBV5-6,CASSQHVDEQYF
TRBJ2-7,TRBD2,TRBV19,CASSRTSGPYEQYF
TRBJ2-3,NA,TRBV20-1,CSASREPTDTQYF
TRBJ2-6,NA,TRBV7-9,CASIPSGANVLTF
TRBJ2-1,TRBD2,TRBV24-1,CATSDLGRGGYNEQFF
TRBJ2-3,NA,TRBV7-2,CASSARASTDTQYF
TRBJ2-7,TRBD1,TRBV4-1,CASTPRAGGTYEQYF
TRBJ2-7,NA,TRBV9,CASSVGWALTYEQYF
TRBJ1-1,NA,TRBV19,CASSNYRDRPNTEAFF
TRBJ2-6,NA,TRBV2,CASSDISGANVLTF
TRBJ2-7,NA,TRBV7-9,CASSLAVKGSYEQYF
TRBJ2-1,TRBD2,TRBV29-1,CSVGGLSVEWGEQFF
TRBJ2-2,NA,TRBV21-1,CASSKGLAGVGGELFF
TRBJ1-1,NA,TRBV9,CASSVVPNTEAFF
TRBJ2-2,NA,TRBV20-1,CRRTGMNTGELFF
TRBJ2-3,TRBD2,TRBV7-8,CASSYWEGTDTQYF
TRBJ2-2,NA,TRBV7-7,CASSSVHGELFF
TRBJ1-5,NA,TRBV5-1,CASSSDLNTGNSNQPQHF
TRBJ2-7,NA,TRBV3-1,CASSQASPGGAYEQYF
TRBJ1-4,NA,TRBV20-1,CSARGLREEKLFF
TRBJ1-1,NA,TRBV4-1,CASSQPGGPNTEAFF
TRBJ2-1,TRBD1,TRBV5-1,CASSLAGDRGEF
TRBJ2-1,TRBD2,TRBV14,CASSMAGVYNEQFF
TRBJ2-1,TRBD1,TRBV19,CASSLGDRTNNEQFF
TRBJ2-5,TRBD1,TRBV7-3,CASSLFGGQGQETQYF
TRBJ2-7,TRBD2,TRBV7-3,CASSLTFGVSGNILREQYF
TRBJ1-5,NA,TRBV6-2/TRBV6-3,CASSYSSQTGNQPQHF
TRBJ1-1,NA,TRBV4-1,CASSQDFRDEAFF
TRBJ2-3,TRBD2,TRBV19,CASSIESTGPPGGDTQYF
TRBJ1-1,NA,TRBV29-1,CSVLNRLGAFF
TRBJ1-2,NA,TRBV21-1,CASSKEVRGRYYGYTF
TRBJ2-5,TRBD2,TRBV7-3,CASSLSGLAETQYF